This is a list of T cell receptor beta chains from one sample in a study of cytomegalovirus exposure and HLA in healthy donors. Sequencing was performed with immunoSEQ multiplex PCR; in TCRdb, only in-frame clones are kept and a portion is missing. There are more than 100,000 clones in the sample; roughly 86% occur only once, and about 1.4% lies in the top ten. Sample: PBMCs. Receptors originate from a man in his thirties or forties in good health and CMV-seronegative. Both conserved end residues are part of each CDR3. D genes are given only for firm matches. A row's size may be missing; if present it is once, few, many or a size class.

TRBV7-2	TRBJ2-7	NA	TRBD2	CASSDSVGLADLSSYEQYF	TGTGCCAGCAGCGATAGCGTTGGACTAGCGGACCTCAGCTCCTACGAGCAGTACTTC
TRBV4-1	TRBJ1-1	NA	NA	CASSQAVLVGNTEAFF	TGCGCCAGCAGCCAAGCCGTTTTGGTGGGCAACACTGAAGCTTTCTTT
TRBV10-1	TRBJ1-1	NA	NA	CASSESMAKNTEAFF	TGCGCCAGCAGTGAGTCGATGGCCAAGAACACTGAAGCTTTCTTT
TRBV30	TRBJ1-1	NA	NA	CAWTRGVNTEAFF	TGTGCCTGGACCAGGGGCGTGAACACTGAAGCTTTCTTT
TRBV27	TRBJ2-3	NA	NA	CASSSQFGTQYF	TGTGCCAGCAGTTCCCAGTTTGGTACGCAGTATTTT
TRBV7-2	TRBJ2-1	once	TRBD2	CASSWGTSGSFSEQFF	TGTGCCAGCAGCTGGGGGACTAGCGGGAGCTTTAGTGAGCAGTTCTTC
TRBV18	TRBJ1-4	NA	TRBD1	CASSQGQGKEKLFF	TGTGCCAGCTCTCAAGGACAGGGAAAAGAAAAACTGTTTTTT
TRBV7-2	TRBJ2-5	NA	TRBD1	CASSLRQGLETQYF	TGTGCCAGCAGCTTAAGACAGGGGCTGGAGACCCAGTACTTC
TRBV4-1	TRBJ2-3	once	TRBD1	CASSQRGSGTVSTDTQYF	TGCGCCAGCAGCCAAAGGGGATCCGGGACAGTTAGCACAGATACGCAGTATTTT
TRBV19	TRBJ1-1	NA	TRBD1	CASSTVDRATEAFF	TGTGCCAGTAGTACGGTGGACAGGGCCACTGAAGCTTTCTTT